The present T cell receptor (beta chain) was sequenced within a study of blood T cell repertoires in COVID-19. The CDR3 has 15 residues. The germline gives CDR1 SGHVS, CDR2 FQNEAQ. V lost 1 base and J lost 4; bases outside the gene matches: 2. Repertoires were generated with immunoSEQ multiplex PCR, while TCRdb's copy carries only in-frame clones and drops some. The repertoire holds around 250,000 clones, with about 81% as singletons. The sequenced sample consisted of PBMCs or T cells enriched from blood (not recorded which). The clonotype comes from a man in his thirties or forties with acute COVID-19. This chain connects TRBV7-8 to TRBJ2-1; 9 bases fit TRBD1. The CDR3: CASSLGTGEYNEQFF. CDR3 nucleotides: TGTGCCAGCAGCTTAGGGACAGGGGAGTACAATGAGCAGTTCTTC. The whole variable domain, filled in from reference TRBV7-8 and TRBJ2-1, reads GAGVSQSPRYKVAKRGQDVALRCDPISGHVSLFWYQQALGQGPEFLTYFQNEAQLDKSGLPSDRFFAERPEGSVSTLKIQRTQQEDSAVYLCASSLGTGEYNEQFFGPGTRLTVL.